This T cell receptor (beta chain) was recorded in a study of cytomegalovirus exposure and HLA in healthy donors. Study details: Among the approximately 380 donors who were genotyped, about 84% fell in the genetic ancestry cluster that is associated with self-reported Caucasian donors. Study conclusions and caveats: Accounts indicate the classifier identified cytomegalovirus status with strong specificity and sensitivity. Presence/absence analyses took donor sequencing depth as roughly uniform. A prior analysis recorded that most TCR beta V segments were productive about 87% or about 30% of the time.

For this clone: The antigen remains unidentified.

The PCR ran on 60 Vbeta and 13 Jbeta primers. Sequencing used immunoSEQ multiplex PCR; TCRdb keeps in-frame clones, though not all of them. The sample consists of under 200,000 clones, over 70% of them appearing once. Germline CDR1 ENHRY, CDR2 SYGVKD. This CDR3 is built from 13 residues. V was trimmed by 7 bases and J by 4 bases, leaving 11 bases between them. The rearrangement links TRBV10-3 to TRBJ2-1; TRBD2 is a possible D gene (6 bases). Sequenced material: PBMCs. This TCR was sampled from a woman between 50 and 59 years old in good health and CMV-seronegative. In DNA form, the CDR3 reads TGTGCCATCACCGGGACTTTATACAATGAGCAGTTCTTC. Protein product: CAITGTLYNEQFF.